The next 21 T cell receptor beta chains were all read from a single sample in a study of cytomegalovirus exposure and HLA in healthy donors. Researchers ran the PCR with 60 Vbeta and 13 Jbeta primers. Sequencing was performed with immunoSEQ multiplex PCR; in TCRdb, only in-frame clones are kept and a portion is missing. The sample includes about 82,000 clones, 70% to 80% seen only once; the top ten take over 7.5%. Sequencing was carried out using PBMCs. All receptors come from a man aged 40-50 years in good health and CMV-seropositive.

J is TRBJ2-1 and V is TRBV9; the D is unclear. Germline values: CDR1 SGDLS, CDR2 YYNGEE. The CDR3 loop spans 16 amino acids. Between the trimmed V and J ends, which lost 0 bases and 5 bases, there was a span of 15 bases. The chain's CDR3 is CASSVGRALMNNEQFF. The CDR3 DNA sequence: TGTGCCAGCAGCGTAGGACGAGCGCTTATGAACAATGAGCAGTTCTTC.

This clone was recorded at least ten times. The chain is built from TRBV6-4 and TRBJ2-2, with D perhaps matching TRBD2 (5 bases). The germline V gene has CDR1 MRHNA and CDR2 SNTAGT. The CDR3 has 14 amino acids. Trimming removed 6 bases from V and 8 bases from J, with 16 bases in between. The CDR3 bases are TGTGCCAGCAGCGTCGGAGAGGGCCCGGGGGAGCTGTTTTTT. Its protein is CASSVGEGPGELFF.

The chain carries TRBV6-6 and TRBJ1-5, with a possible D match to TRBD1 (6 bases). The germline V gene has CDR1 MNHNY and CDR2 SVGAGI (reference sequence). The CDR3 is 13 amino acids. Trimming cost V 6 bases and J 10 bases, with 16 bases left between them. The CDR3 here is CASRQGQGSPQHF. CDR3 sequence (DNA): TGTGCCAGCAGACAGGGCCAGGGGAGCCCCCAGCATTTT.

This sequence joins TRBV15 and TRBJ1-4; 7 bases map to TRBD1. V was clipped by 5 bases and J by 4 bases; unmatched bases: 19. The CDR3 is 19 amino acids. Germline V CDR1 and CDR2: LNHNV, YYDKDF (reference sequence). In DNA, the CDR3 is TGTGCCACCAGCGGGGCGTGGGGGACAGAGACCATTCGTAATGAAAAACTGTTTTTT. It yields the protein CATSGAWGTETIRNEKLFF.

The chain joins TRBV18 to TRBJ2-7; 7 bases fit TRBD2. CDR1 and CDR2 (germline): KGHSH, LQKENI. The CDR3 extends over 15 amino acids. V lost 4 bases to trimming and J lost 9 bases; unmatched junction nucleotides: 15. CDR3 in amino acids: CASSLAASKGRVQYF. CDR3 DNA sequence: TGTGCCAGCTCACTAGCGGCCTCTAAGGGGAGGGTGCAGTACTTC.

A word on this clone: The same CDR3 can be traced to other DNA sequences in this sample. The chain is built from TRBV11-2 and TRBJ1-3, with a possible D match to TRBD1 (5 bases). Germline CDR1 is SGHAT and CDR2 is FQNNGV. V dropped 1 base and J dropped 0 bases, with 7 bases sitting between them. The CDR3 is 15 residues long. The CDR3 protein is CASSLGQGSGNTIYF. In nucleotides, the CDR3 is TGTGCCAGCAGCTTAGGCCAGGGCTCTGGAAACACCATATATTTT.

The chain has TRBV5-5 and TRBJ1-4; a possible D gene is TRBD1 (5 bases). Germline V CDR1 and CDR2: SGHKS, YYEKEE (reference sequence). The CDR3 runs 15 residues. The V and J ends lost 5 bases and 0 bases respectively, with 11 bases between them. CDR3 region: CASRRTGATNEKLFF. CDR3 sequence (DNA): TGTGCCAGCAGAAGAACAGGAGCAACTAATGAAAAACTGTTTTTT.

CDR3 nucleotide sequence: TGTGCCAGCAGCTTTAAACCTCAGGGGAACACTGAAGCTTTCTTT. It translates to CASSFKPQGNTEAFF. This chain uses TRBV13 with TRBJ1-1; TRBD1 is a possible D gene (5 bases). V dropped 3 bases and J dropped 1 base, with 12 bases sitting between them. CDR3 length: 15 residues. CDR1 PRHDT and CDR2 FYEKMQ come from the germline V gene (reference sequence). Full variable domain (outside the CDR3, taken from reference TRBV13 and TRBJ1-1): AAGVIQSPRHLIKEKRETATLKCYPIPRHDTVYWYQQGPGQDPQFLISFYEKMQSDKGSIPDRFSAQQFSDYHSELNMSSLELGDSALYFCASSFKPQGNTEAFFGQGTRLTVV.

V is TRBV2 and J is TRBJ1-1; 7 bases agree with TRBD1. With 7 bases clipped from V and 11 bases from J, the junction kept 13 bases outside the gene matches. This CDR3 has 13 amino acids. From germline, CDR1 is SNHLY and CDR2 FYNNEI. For the CDR3, the DNA is TGTGCCAGCACCTGGGGACAGTCACTGAACGCTTTCTTT. Protein: CASTWGQSLNAFF.

The chain uses TRBV6-1 and TRBJ1-1, with 9 bases identical to TRBD1. CDR1 and CDR2 (germline): MNHNS, SASEGT. With 6 bases clipped from V and 3 bases from J, the junction kept 2 bases outside the gene matches. This CDR3 comprises 13 residues. The CDR3 nucleotides are TGTGCCAGCAGCCGACAGGGGGACACTGAAGCTTTCTTT. Protein sequence: CASSRQGDTEAFF.

The chain joins TRBV18 to TRBJ2-1; 7 positions agree with TRBD2. J gave up 8 bases and V 8 bases, and 9 bases lay outside the gene matches. This CDR3 has 13 residues. CDR1 and CDR2 from the germline V gene are KGHSH and LQKENI. CDR3 region: CASAPREGHEQFF. The CDR3 nucleotides read TGTGCCAGCGCCCCAAGGGAGGGACATGAGCAGTTCTTC.

The chain has TRBV15 and TRBJ2-2; D not certain. Trimming left V 5 bases short and J 4 bases short, with 8 bases between. Germline V lookup: CDR1 LNHNV, CDR2 YYDKDF (reference sequence). The CDR3 sequence is 13 residues long. For the CDR3, the DNA is TGTGCCACCAGCCCCCGGGTCACCGGGGAGCTGTTTTTT. Translating it yields CATSPRVTGELFF.

This clone showed up just a few times. V gene TRBV14 combines with J gene TRBJ2-5; D call uncertain. Germline CDR1 SGHDN, CDR2 FVKESK. Trimming cost V 5 bases and J 4 bases, with 8 bases left between them. The CDR3 covers 12 residues. Written as DNA, the CDR3 is TGTGCCAGCAGCGCAAGAGCAGAGACCCAGTACTTC. This sequence encodes CASSARAETQYF.

The chain uses TRBV7-3 and TRBJ2-1; D is unresolved. Germline loops: CDR1 SGHTA, CDR2 FQGTGA. V dropped 2 bases and J dropped 3 bases, with 11 bases sitting between them. The CDR3 has 15 residues. DNA of the CDR3: TGTGCCAGCAGCTTAGACCGCAACAGCTACAATGAGCAGTTCTTC. As protein: CASSLDRNSYNEQFF.

V and J are TRBV6-1 and TRBJ1-2; 8 nucleotides match TRBD1. After removal of 6 bases from V and 7 bases from J, the junction contained 7 bases not matched to a gene. The CDR3 spans 13 residues. CDR1 is MNHNS and CDR2 is SASEGT in the germline V gene. CDR3 sequence: CASSRQGKSGYTF. The CDR3 DNA reads as TGTGCCAGCAGCCGACAGGGGAAGAGTGGCTACACCTTC.

The chain couples TRBV6-5 to TRBJ2-7; TRBD1 is a possible D gene (6 bases). The germline V gene has CDR1 MNHEY and CDR2 SVGAGI. The ends were cut back, 6 bases at V and 3 bases at J, with 12 bases in the middle. The CDR3 consists of 13 residues. CDR3 amino acids: CASRNRDFYEQYF. The CDR3 DNA sequence: TGTGCCAGCAGGAACAGGGATTTCTACGAGCAGTACTTC.

This chain links TRBV7-2 with TRBJ2-7; 14 bases match TRBD2. Trimming took 5 bases from V and 7 from J; bases not matched to a gene: 7. The germline V gene has CDR1 SGHTA and CDR2 FQGNSA. This CDR3 contains 15 residues. The CDR3 spells CASSLGLAGAGEQYF. As DNA, the CDR3 is TGTGCCAGCAGCCTGGGACTAGCGGGGGCGGGGGAGCAGTACTTC.

This clone was seen a single time. The chain uses TRBV9 and TRBJ2-7, with D unclear. The CDR3 is 14 amino acids. Trimming took 3 bases from V and 1 from J, leaving 11 bases between them. The V gene's germline CDR1 is SGDLS and CDR2 YYNGEE. CDR3 DNA: TGTGCCAGCAGCGCCGAGATATTTTCCTACGAGCAGTACTTC. This codes for CASSAEIFSYEQYF.

This rearrangement joins TRBV7-2 to TRBJ2-7; 8 bases are shared with TRBD1. CDR1 and CDR2 (germline): SGHTA, FQGNSA. The CDR3 totals 14 residues. V was pared by 5 bases and J by 1 base, with 4 bases of the junction left unmatched. This CDR3 is CASSNRQGSYEQYF. Written as DNA, the CDR3 is TGTGCCAGCAGCAACCGACAGGGGTCCTACGAGCAGTACTTC.

The chain joins TRBV30 to TRBJ1-6; 9 nucleotides agree with TRBD1. J was trimmed by 0 bases and V by 2 bases; bases with no gene match: 11. The V gene's germline CDR1 is GTSNPN and CDR2 SVGIG (reference sequence). This CDR3 region has 19 residues. The CDR3 DNA sequence: TGTGCCTGGAGTCAACGGGGACAGGGTAGCACCTCCTATAATTCACCCCTCCACTTT. Translated: CAWSQRGQGSTSYNSPLHF.

The rearrangement uses TRBV9 and TRBJ1-1, with D possibly TRBD1 on 5 matching bases. Between the trimmed V and J ends, which lost 4 bases and 6 bases, there was a span of 22 bases. The CDR3 has 16 amino acids. Germline loops: CDR1 SGDLS, CDR2 YYNGEE. The CDR3, as DNA: TGTGCCAGCAGCCTGGGGCCCCAACCCCTAGTCGCTGAAGCTTTCTTT. Protein sequence: CASSLGPQPLVAEAFF.